These 9 T cell receptor beta chains share one sample of origin, sequenced in a study of identical twins. One entry per CDR3 protein, called by TCRdb with MiXCR from the 5' RACE reads. The data hold around 670,000 distinct CDR3 sequences, with 5.5% to 6.5% observed a single time. The sample comprised naive T cells sorted from blood. The receptor set was obtained from a man between 18 and 35 years old in good health.

This clonotype was found many times. The rearrangement links TRBV29-1 to TRBJ1-1, with no clear D. V was clipped by 7 bases and J by 1 base, with 7 bases between them. The germline V gene encodes CDR1 SQVTM and CDR2 ANQGSEA. The CDR3 sequence is 11 residues long. The CDR3 region has the DNA TGCAGCGGGAGTGGGAACACTGAAGCTTTCTTT. Translating it yields CSGSGNTEAFF. Combining the CDR3 with reference TRBV29-1 and TRBJ1-1 gives the whole variable domain SAVISQKPSRDICQRGTSLTIQCQVDSQVTMMFWYRQQPGQSLTLIATANQGSEATYESGFVIDKFPISRPNLTFSTLTVSNMSPEDSSIYLCSGSGNTEAFFGQGTRLTVV.

Ten or more counts support this clonotype. The rearrangement links TRBV3-1 to TRBJ1-4, with TRBD1 matching 11 bases. V gave up 2 bases and J gave up 7 bases; unmatched junction bases: 9. CDR3 length equals 17 residues. Germline V lookup: CDR1 LGHDT, CDR2 YNNKEL (reference sequence). DNA of the CDR3: TGTGCCAGCAGCCAACTCGGCCCGGGGACAGGGGGTGAAAAACTGTTTTTT. As protein: CASSQLGPGTGGEKLFF.

The chain carries TRBV7-9 and TRBJ2-7; 12 bases agree with TRBD2. The ends lost 1 base at V and 5 bases at J; junction bases unmatched: 6. Germline CDR1 SEHNR, CDR2 FQNEAQ (reference sequence). The CDR3 has 16 amino acids. CDR3 DNA: TGTGCCAGCAGCTTAGTCCCTAGCGGGAGGGACCACGAGCAGTACGTC. This codes for CASSLVPSGRDHEQYV.

This clonotype was seen a few times. The J gene is TRBJ2-1, the V gene TRBV20-1; D ambiguous. The ends were cut back, 4 bases at V and 0 bases at J, with 10 bases in the middle. The CDR3 is made up of 14 amino acids. Germline loops: CDR1 DFQATT, CDR2 SNEGSKA (reference sequence). This CDR3 reads CSANIRSSYNEQFF. CDR3 coding DNA: TGCAGTGCTAACATCAGGAGCTCCTACAATGAGCAGTTCTTC.

This clonotype came up many times. The V call is TRBV7-9, the J call TRBJ1-1; weak D call: TRBD1 (5 bases). V was cut by 5 bases and J by 5 bases, with 18 bases left in between. The CDR3 has 15 residues. The germline CDR1 and CDR2 sequences are SEHNR and FQNEAQ (reference sequence). This CDR3 is CASSDTWGGGTEAFF. The CDR3 DNA sequence: TGTGCCAGCAGCGATACCTGGGGGGGAGGGACTGAAGCTTTCTTT.

This rearrangement joins TRBV28 to TRBJ2-1; D is ambiguous. Deletions cut 4 bases from V and 10 bases from J, with 11 bases between. Per the germline V gene, CDR1 is MDHEN and CDR2 is SYDVKM. This CDR3 contains 12 residues. Written as DNA, the CDR3 is TGTGCCAGCAGTTCCCTATCTGGGGAGCAGTTCTTC. Its protein product is CASSSLSGEQFF.

This clonotype was seen many times. CDR3 DNA: TGTGCCAGCAGTCTAGGCAGGGGGGGGTACGAGCAGTACGTC. It translates to CASSLGRGGYEQYV. This sequence joins TRBV27 and TRBJ2-7; D may be TRBD1 or TRBD2 (7 bases each). V was cut by 5 bases and J by 4 bases, with 15 bases left in between. CDR3 length: 14 residues. Germline V gene sequence: CDR1 MNHEY, CDR2 SMNVEV (reference sequence).

This clonotype was recorded many times. This chain connects TRBV20-1 to TRBJ2-2; 10 nucleotides agree with TRBD2. V shed 1 base, J shed 6 bases, and the junction held 5 bases outside the gene matches. The CDR3 loop spans 15 amino acids. Per the germline V gene, CDR1 is DFQATT and CDR2 is SNEGSKA (reference sequence). In DNA, the CDR3 is TGCAGTGCTAGAGCGGCTAGCGGGAGAGCCGGGGAGCTGTTTTTT. This translates into CSARAASGRAGELFF.

This clonotype was seen only a few times. The rearrangement joins TRBV30 to TRBJ2-2; D may be TRBD2 (5 bases). The CDR3 length is 14 residues. Trimming took 0 bases from V and 4 from J, leaving 9 bases between them. Germline V lookup: CDR1 GTSNPN, CDR2 SVGIG (reference sequence). The CDR3 bases are TGTGCCTGGAGTGTAGCGGTACTCACCGGGGAGCTGTTTTTT. Encoded protein: CAWSVAVLTGELFF.